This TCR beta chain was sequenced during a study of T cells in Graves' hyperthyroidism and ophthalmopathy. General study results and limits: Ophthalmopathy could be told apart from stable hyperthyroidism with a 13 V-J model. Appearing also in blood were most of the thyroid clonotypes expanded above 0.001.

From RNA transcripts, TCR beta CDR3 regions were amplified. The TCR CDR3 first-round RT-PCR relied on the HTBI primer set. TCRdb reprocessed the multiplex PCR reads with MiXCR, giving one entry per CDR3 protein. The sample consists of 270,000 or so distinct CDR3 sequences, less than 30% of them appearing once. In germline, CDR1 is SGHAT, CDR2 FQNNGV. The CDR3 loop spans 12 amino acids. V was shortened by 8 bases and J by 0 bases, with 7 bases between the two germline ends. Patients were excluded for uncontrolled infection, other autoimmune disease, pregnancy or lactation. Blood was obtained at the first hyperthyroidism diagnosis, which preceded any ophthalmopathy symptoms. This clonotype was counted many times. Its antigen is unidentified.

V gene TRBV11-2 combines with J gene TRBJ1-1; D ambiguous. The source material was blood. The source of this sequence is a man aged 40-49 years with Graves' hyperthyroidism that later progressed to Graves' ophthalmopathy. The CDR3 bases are TGTGCCAGCCAACGGGTGAACACTGAAGCTTTCTTT. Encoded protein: CASQRVNTEAFF. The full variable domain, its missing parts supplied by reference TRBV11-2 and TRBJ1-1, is EAGVAQSPRYKIIEKRQSVAFWCNPISGHATLYWYQQILGQGPKLLIQFQNNGVVDDSQLPKDRFSAERLKGVDSTLKIQPAKLEDSAVYLCASQRVNTEAFFGQGTRLTVV.